The 21 T cell receptor beta chains below all came from one sample that was sequenced in a study of beta chain features in type 1 diabetes. cDNA synthesis used the whole RNA isolate, giving expressed TCRB sequences. The table came from immunoSEQ multiplex PCR; TCRdb's copy has only in-frame clones and leaves some out. The sample has a few hundred thousand clones, about 32% seen once. The sample was naive CD4+ T cells from blood. These receptors all come from a man aged 18 to 35 in good health.

This clone was picked up a small number of times. J is TRBJ2-7 and V is TRBV9; D uncertain. V lost 4 bases and J 7 bases, leaving 24 bases between the germline ends. The CDR3 consists of 16 residues. Germline V gene lookup returns CDR1 SGDLS and CDR2 YYNGEE. DNA of the CDR3: TGTGCCAGCAGCAGAGAACCTCATCGGACCGCTCTGGAGCAGTACTTC. Protein product: CASSREPHRTALEQYF.

This clone turned up a few times. The chain recombines TRBV10-3 with TRBJ2-7, with TRBD2 matching over 8 bases. After removal of 11 bases from V and 3 bases from J, the junction contained 15 bases not matched to a gene. CDR1 and CDR2 (germline): ENHRY, SYGVKD. The CDR3 consists of 15 residues. CDR3 loop: CAASGRAGAIYEQYF. The CDR3 DNA reads as TGTGCCGCCTCCGGCAGAGCGGGAGCGATCTACGAGCAGTACTTC.

This clone was picked up a small number of times. The rearrangement joins TRBV7-2 to TRBJ2-3; 12 nucleotides align to TRBD2. Per the germline V gene, CDR1 is SGHTA and CDR2 is FQGNSA. With 2 bases clipped from V and 2 bases from J, the junction kept 5 bases outside the gene matches. The CDR3 runs 17 residues. Written as DNA, the CDR3 is TGTGCCAGCAGCTTAAGACGACTAGCGGGAGCCACAGATACGCAGTATTTT. It yields the protein CASSLRRLAGATDTQYF.

V is TRBV2 and J is TRBJ2-1, with D maybe TRBD1 (6 bases). V gave up 6 bases and J gave up 4 bases, with 16 bases separating them. Germline V gene data show CDR1 as SNHLY and CDR2 as FYNNEI. The CDR3 has 15 residues. The CDR3 DNA reads TGTGCCAGCAGCACAGGGTGGGGATCATACAATGAGCAGTTCTTC. Protein sequence: CASSTGWGSYNEQFF.

The rearrangement links TRBV7-2 to TRBJ2-1, with D perhaps assigned TRBD1 or TRBD2 (5 bases each). V gave up 1 base and J gave up 9 bases, with 16 bases separating them. Germline V gene sequence: CDR1 SGHTA, CDR2 FQGNSA. The CDR3 extends over 15 amino acids. CDR3 sequence (DNA): TGTGCCAGCAGCTTAGAGGTCTCGGGGCACCCTGAGCAGTTCTTC. Protein product: CASSLEVSGHPEQFF.

The chain uses TRBV11-2 and TRBJ2-3; 10 bases fit TRBD2. The CDR3 runs to 15 residues. Trimming took 5 bases from V and 0 from J; bases not matched to a gene: 2. Germline V CDR1 and CDR2: SGHAT, FQNNGV. The CDR3 loop is CASSRTSGSTDTQYF. The CDR3 DNA follows: TGTGCCAGCAGCCGGACTAGCGGAAGCACAGATACGCAGTATTTT.

This clone has only a few counts. The genes are TRBV30 and TRBJ1-5, with 8 bases matching TRBD1. The CDR3 loop spans 13 amino acids. V was clipped by 5 bases and J by 3 bases; unmatched bases: 3. The V gene's germline CDR1 is GTSNPN and CDR2 SVGIG (reference sequence). The CDR3 region has the DNA TGTGCCTGGGGACAGGGACACAATCAGCCCCAGCATTTT. Protein product: CAWGQGHNQPQHF.

The rearrangement joins TRBV5-1 to TRBJ2-3; 9 positions match TRBD1. Germline CDR1 reads SGHRS; CDR2 reads YFSETQ. V dropped 4 bases and J dropped 0; count of bases not matched to a gene: 3. The CDR3 runs 15 residues. The CDR3 DNA reads TGCGCCAGCAGCCTAGGACAGGGGAGCACAGATACGCAGTATTTT. Translated: CASSLGQGSTDTQYF.

CDR3 residues: CASSLAGGRDYNEQFF. CDR3 nucleotide sequence: TGTGCCAGCAGCTTAGCCGGCGGGAGGGACTACAATGAGCAGTTCTTC. The chain carries TRBV7-9 and TRBJ2-1, with 9 bases lining up with TRBD2. Trimming at V came to 0 bases and at J to 3 bases, leaving 3 bases not matched to a gene. This CDR3 is 16 amino acids long. Germline-derived CDR1 and CDR2 are SEHNR and FQNEAQ (reference sequence). Variable domain in full (rest from reference TRBV7-9 and TRBJ2-1): DTGVSQNPRHKITKRGQNVTFRCDPISEHNRLYWYRQTLGQGPEFLTYFQNEAQLEKSRLLSDRFSAERPKGSFSTLEIQRTEQGDSAMYLCASSLAGGRDYNEQFFGPGTRLTVL.

Only a few counts were recorded for this clone. J is TRBJ2-3 and V is TRBV15; no firm D call. CDR1 is LNHNV, CDR2 YYDKDF, per germline (reference sequence). Trimming pared 9 bases from V and 2 bases from J, leaving 9 bases between. This CDR3 comprises 12 residues. The CDR3 sequence: CATAQYTDTQYF. In DNA form, the CDR3 reads TGTGCCACGGCGCAGTACACAGATACGCAGTATTTT.

V usage is TRBV14 and J usage is TRBJ2-3; maybe TRBD2 (5 bases). The CDR3 spans 11 residues. The V end was cut by 4 bases, the J end by 6 bases, with 5 bases between. Germline CDR1 SGHDN, CDR2 FVKESK. The DNA of the CDR3 is TGTGCCAGCAGCCTAGCGGATACGCAGTATTTT. It translates to CASSLADTQYF.

Only a few counts were recorded for this clone. V and J are TRBV29-1 and TRBJ2-2; tentative D call: TRBD2 (7 bases). Per germline, CDR1 SQVTM and CDR2 ANQGSEA. V gave up 7 bases and J gave up 4 bases, with 22 bases separating them. The CDR3 has 16 amino acids. This CDR3 reads CSADGGGGARTGELFF. CDR3 nucleotides: TGCAGCGCAGACGGCGGGGGCGGGGCCCGCACCGGGGAGCTGTTTTTT.

Note on this clone: Within the sample, other DNA sequences also encode this same CDR3. The chain couples TRBV6-6 to TRBJ2-7; D is uncertain. Germline CDR1 reads MNHNY; CDR2 reads SVGAGI (reference sequence). V lost 0 bases and J 7 bases, leaving 7 bases between the germline ends. This CDR3 region has 12 residues. CDR3 loop: CASSYSGLEQYF. Here the CDR3 DNA reads TGTGCCAGCAGTTACTCCGGTTTGGAGCAGTACTTC.

The CDR3 loop is CASSEGIRYYGYTF. CDR3 bases: TGTGCCAGCAGCGAAGGGATCCGCTACTATGGCTACACCTTC. This chain connects TRBV14 to TRBJ1-2; no clear D gene. V dropped 5 bases and J dropped 3 bases, with 13 bases sitting between them. Germline V gives CDR1 SGHDN, CDR2 FVKESK. This CDR3 has 14 amino acids. The full variable domain, rest sourced from reference TRBV14 and TRBJ1-2, is EAGVTQFPSHSVIEKGQTVTLRCDPISGHDNLYWYRRVMGKEIKFLLHFVKESKQDESGMPNNRFLAERTGGTYSTLKVQPAELEDSGVYFCASSEGIRYYGYTFGSGTRLTVV.

V gene TRBV28 combines with J gene TRBJ2-7; TRBD1 agrees at 10 bases. The germline gives CDR1 MDHEN, CDR2 SYDVKM. The CDR3 is made up of 15 amino acids. Trimming removed 5 bases from V and 1 base from J; junction bases left unmatched: 5. The CDR3 region has the DNA TGTGCCAGCAGTCACCGGGACAGGGGTTCCTACGAGCAGTACTTC. It encodes CASSHRDRGSYEQYF.

This clone was found a few times. The chain uses TRBV28 and TRBJ2-7; 8 positions agree with TRBD2. The CDR3 is made up of 15 amino acids. Looked up from germline, CDR1 is MDHEN and CDR2 is SYDVKM. The V gene end was trimmed by 6 bases and the J gene end by 4 bases; junction bases not matched to a gene: 11. In DNA form, the CDR3 reads TGTGCCAGCAGCCAACCGGGACTAGGGAGGTACGAGCAGTACTTC. Translated, it gives CASSQPGLGRYEQYF.

The chain recombines TRBV15 with TRBJ2-4; 8 bases fit TRBD1. J was trimmed by 0 bases and V by 1 base; bases with no gene match: 8. This CDR3 spans 18 amino acids. Germline V gene sequence: CDR1 LNHNV, CDR2 YYDKDF (reference sequence). The CDR3: CATSRALTGEVAKNIQYF. The CDR3 coding sequence is TGTGCCACCAGCAGAGCATTGACAGGGGAGGTAGCCAAAAACATTCAGTACTTC.

The CDR3 protein is CAWSVHGLAGILDEQYF. In DNA form, the CDR3 reads TGTGCCTGGAGTGTACATGGACTAGCGGGTATCCTAGACGAGCAGTACTTC. V is TRBV30 and J is TRBJ2-7; 11 positions agree with TRBD2. The CDR3 extends over 17 amino acids. The germline V gene has CDR1 GTSNPN and CDR2 SVGIG (reference sequence). V gave up 0 bases and J gave up 5 bases; unmatched junction bases: 12.

As for this clone: Additional DNA sequences in this sample encode the identical CDR3. CDR3 in amino acids: CASSPTGAETQYF. CDR3 nucleotide sequence: TGTGCCAGCTCCCCTACAGGTGCAGAGACCCAGTACTTC. This chain connects TRBV18 to TRBJ2-5; D perhaps matches TRBD1 (5 bases). Germline loops: CDR1 KGHSH, CDR2 LQKENI. CDR3 length equals 13 residues. The V end lost 6 bases, the J end lost 4 bases, and 12 bases lay between the germline ends. The whole variable domain, filled in from reference TRBV18 and TRBJ2-5, reads NAGVMQNPRHLVRRRGQEARLRCSPMKGHSHVYWYRQLPEEGLKFMVYLQKENIIDESGMPKERFSAEFPKEGPSILRIQQVVRGDSAAYFCASSPTGAETQYFGPGTRLLVL.

V and J are TRBV9 and TRBJ2-2; D is unresolved. The germline V and J ends were trimmed by 2 bases and 9 bases, with 14 bases remaining between them. This CDR3 is built from 14 residues. The V gene's germline CDR1 is SGDLS and CDR2 YYNGEE. The CDR3 region has the DNA TGTGCCAGCAGCGTTTTGACGGAGTCAAGGGAGCTGTTTTTT. This translates into CASSVLTESRELFF. Drawing the rest from reference TRBV9 and TRBJ2-2, the complete variable domain is DSGVTQTPKHLITATGQRVTLRCSPRSGDLSVYWYQQSLDQGLQFLIQYYNGEERAKGNILERFSAQQFPDLHSELNLSSLELGDSALYFCASSVLTESRELFFGEGSRLTVL.

This clone was counted between two and nine times. The V gene is TRBV4-2, the J gene TRBJ2-5, with TRBD1 matching 10 bases. This CDR3 comprises 14 residues. From germline, CDR1 is LGHNA and CDR2 YNFKEQ. V trimming: 4 bases; J trimming: 4 bases; junction bases outside the gene matches: 3. CDR3 region: CASSRGQGVETQYF. The CDR3 DNA reads as TGTGCCAGCAGCCGCGGACAGGGGGTAGAGACCCAGTACTTC.